These 10 T cell receptor beta chains were all obtained from the same sample, sequenced in a study of CD8+ T cells in alopecia areata. Described treatment: oral pan-JAK inhibitor, 5-10 mg twice daily. Investigators isolated RNA and reverse transcribed it into cDNA to act as the sequencing template. The assay was immunoSEQ multiplex PCR, and TCRdb's table has in-frame clones only and misses some. The sample records roughly 280,000 clones, around 64% being singletons. The sequences come from CD4+ T cells sorted from blood, collected at week 52, from a patient treated with tofacitinib. These receptor sequences come from a human donor with alopecia areata.

The chain couples TRBV2 to TRBJ2-2; 7 bases line up with TRBD1. The CDR3 extends over 15 amino acids. The trim removed 7 bases at V and 2 bases at J, leaving 7 bases unmatched. Germline lookup yields CDR1 SNHLY and CDR2 FYNNEI. The CDR3 protein is CASTRQGPNTGELFF. CDR3 bases: TGTGCCAGCACTCGACAGGGACCCAACACCGGGGAGCTGTTTTTT.

The chain couples TRBV7-9 to TRBJ2-1, with 12 bases identical to TRBD1. Germline CDR1 SEHNR, CDR2 FQNEAQ (reference sequence). This CDR3 is built from 17 residues. Germline trimming cut 5 bases from V and 4 bases from J; bases unmatched to any gene: 9. The CDR3 is CASSPRGTGGFYNEQFF. Here the CDR3 DNA reads TGTGCCAGCAGCCCCCGCGGGACAGGGGGCTTTTACAATGAGCAGTTCTTC.

J is TRBJ2-5 and V is TRBV29-1; possibly TRBD2 for D (5 bases). This CDR3 contains 14 residues. Germline V lookup: CDR1 SQVTM, CDR2 ANQGSEA. V lost 6 bases to trimming and J lost 1 base, with 15 bases between them. The CDR3 region is CSVYPHAGQETQYF. The CDR3 DNA follows: TGCAGCGTGTACCCACATGCGGGCCAAGAGACCCAGTACTTC.

There are a few counts of this clone. The gene calls are TRBV5-1 and TRBJ1-4, with 7 positions matching TRBD1. After removal of 4 bases from V and 8 bases from J, the junction contained 8 bases not matched to a gene. Looked up from germline, CDR1 is SGHRS and CDR2 is YFSETQ. CDR3 length: 14 amino acids. The CDR3 loop is CASSRGQSTEKLFF. As DNA, the CDR3 is TGCGCCAGCAGCAGGGGACAGTCAACAGAAAAACTGTTTTTT.

V gene TRBV27 combines with J gene TRBJ2-7, with D perhaps given as TRBD1 or TRBD2 (6 bases each). The CDR3 is 15 amino acids. Germline V lookup: CDR1 MNHEY, CDR2 SMNVEV (reference sequence). Trimming stripped 1 base from V and 3 bases from J, with 13 bases between. The CDR3 nucleotides read TGTGCCAGCAGTTTATTCCGGGGGCGCGACTACGAGCAGTACTTC. Translation: CASSLFRGRDYEQYF.

The chain links TRBV25-1 to TRBJ1-2; TRBD1 is a possible D gene (6 bases). V was pared by 4 bases and J by 5 bases, with 14 bases between. The CDR3 sequence is 14 residues long. The germline V gene encodes CDR1 MGHDK and CDR2 SYGVNS. CDR3 protein: CASSGRGGSYGYTF. The DNA for the CDR3 is TGTGCCAGCAGTGGCCGCGGGGGCTCTTATGGCTACACCTTC.

The rearrangement uses TRBV4-1 and TRBJ2-1; unclear D gene. The CDR3 contains 13 residues. Germline V gives CDR1 MGHRA, CDR2 YSYEKL. Trimming took 2 bases from V and 7 from J, leaving 9 bases between them. This CDR3 is CASSQLGRNEQFF. In DNA, the CDR3 is TGCGCCAGCAGCCAATTGGGCCGGAATGAGCAGTTCTTC.

The CDR3 DNA is TGCAGCGCCGGGGGCAGTAGCTCCTACAATGAGCAGTTCTTC. Translated: CSAGGSSSYNEQFF. The chain carries TRBV29-1 and TRBJ2-1; perhaps D is TRBD1 or TRBD2 (6 bases each). Germline assignment: CDR1 SQVTM and CDR2 ANQGSEA. Trimming cost V 7 bases and J 0 bases, with 13 bases left between them. This CDR3 contains 14 residues.

The chain is built from TRBV2 and TRBJ2-7; 10 bases match TRBD1. V gave up 8 bases and J gave up 5 bases; unmatched junction bases: 6. CDR3 length: 13 residues. Germline values: CDR1 SNHLY, CDR2 FYNNEI. CDR3 nucleotide sequence: TGTGCCAGCTTTTGGGACAGGGGCAACGAGCAGTACTTC. The encoded protein is CASFWDRGNEQYF.

J is TRBJ2-4 and V is TRBV4-1; 7 bases map to TRBD2. V was pared by 1 base and J by 0 bases, with 6 bases of the junction left unmatched. Per the germline V gene, CDR1 is MGHRA and CDR2 is YSYEKL. The CDR3 extends over 17 amino acids. The chain's CDR3 is CASSQGEGPIAKNIQYF. In DNA form, the CDR3 reads TGCGCCAGCAGCCAAGGGGAGGGGCCAATAGCCAAAAACATTCAGTACTTC.